This T cell receptor beta chain was captured by sequencing in a study of T-cell memory formation after mild COVID-19. Whole-study context: Across donors, TCR clusters were largely donor specific.

This CDR3 contains 15 residues. CDR1 is DFQATT, CDR2 SNEGSKA, per germline (reference sequence). The V segment lost 6 bases and the J segment 2 bases; nucleotides outside the gene matches: 11. The study, taken as a whole, reports: A balance of CD4 and CD8 characterized clones contracting day 15 to 85, whereas later expanders leaned CD4+. Pre-infection memory contained some responding clones, which suggested that cross-reactive memory had joined. Contracting clones localized mainly to CM and EM when CD4+ and mainly to EMRA when CD8+.

A note on this clonotype: What it binds is unknown.

TCRdb recomputed calls from the 5' RACE reads with MiXCR, one row per CDR3 protein. The table lists roughly 48,000 distinct CDR3 sequences, 27% of them singletons. Material: PBMCs or a T cell subset sorted from them (not recorded which). V gene TRBV20-1 combines with J gene TRBJ1-2; TRBD1 matches at 8 bases. The TCR was taken from a man in his late teens or twenties who had mild COVID-19 (a few samples of this study predate the infection). Cell type and time point are not known. CDR3 in DNA: TGCAGTGCCGAGCTGTCAGGGGGCTTCAACTATGGCTACACCTTC. This sequence encodes CSAELSGGFNYGYTF.